Below, 27 T cell receptor beta chains from the same sample are listed, as sequenced in a study of cytomegalovirus exposure and HLA in healthy donors. 13 Jbeta primers and 60 Vbeta primers were used for the PCR. Some clones are missing from TCRdb's copy, which holds only in-frame ones; the method was immunoSEQ multiplex PCR. This sample has 85,000 to 130,000 clones, with roughly 82% found just once. Sequenced input: PBMCs. These receptors all come from a young woman in good health and CMV-seronegative.

The V and J genes are TRBV5-1 and TRBJ2-3; 9 bases agree with TRBD2. Trimming cost V 6 bases and J 4 bases; bases outside gene matches: 15. The CDR3 covers 17 residues. Looked up from germline, CDR1 is SGHRS and CDR2 is YFSETQ. This CDR3 reads CASNPIDRGGASDTQYF. In DNA form, the CDR3 reads TGCGCCAGCAACCCTATAGACCGCGGGGGGGCCTCAGATACGCAGTATTTT.

The V gene is TRBV23-1, the J gene TRBJ2-7; 8 nucleotides agree with TRBD1. TRBV23-1 is marked as an open reading frame, function uncertain. The CDR3 has 16 residues. V dropped 2 bases and J dropped 5; count of bases not matched to a gene: 11. The CDR3 nucleotides read TGCGCCAGCAGTCAAGCTCAGGGGGCGGATCCCCACGAGCAGTACTTC. Translated, it gives CASSQAQGADPHEQYF.

The CDR3 loop reads CASSATSGGAADEQFF. The CDR3 DNA is TGTGCCAGCAGTGCCACTAGCGGGGGGGCCGCGGATGAGCAGTTCTTC. The chain uses TRBV6-4 and TRBJ2-1, with 13 bases matching TRBD2. This CDR3 comprises 16 residues. CDR1 and CDR2 from the germline V gene are MRHNA and SNTAGT. Trimming cost V 4 bases and J 8 bases; bases outside gene matches: 8.

J is TRBJ2-7 and V is TRBV6-1; 8 nucleotides line up with TRBD1. The length of the CDR3 is 13 residues. Germline V gene data show CDR1 as MNHNS and CDR2 as SASEGT. Trimming cost V 9 bases and J 3 bases; bases outside gene matches: 7. CDR3 nucleotide sequence: TGTGCCAGTCGACAGGGGTTACTCTACGAGCAGTACTTC. Protein: CASRQGLLYEQYF.

This clone was detected a few times. The rearrangement uses TRBV6-1 and TRBJ1-3; a weak D match, TRBD1 (5 bases). The CDR3 is 15 residues long. CDR1 and CDR2 (germline): MNHNS, SASEGT. The V gene lost 1 base and the J gene lost 4 bases, with 11 bases spanning the gap. CDR3: CASSEVQGSGNTIYF. CDR3 nucleotides: TGTGCCAGCAGTGAAGTCCAGGGATCCGGAAACACCATATATTTT.

The rearrangement links TRBV2 to TRBJ1-4; D is unclear. The CDR3 is 16 amino acids. Germline-derived CDR1 and CDR2 are SNHLY and FYNNEI. The germline V and J ends were trimmed by 2 bases and 2 bases, with 12 bases remaining between them. CDR3 nucleotide sequence: TGTGCCAGCAGTGAAATGCCAGGCGCTACTAATGAAAAACTGTTTTTT. The encoded protein is CASSEMPGATNEKLFF.

The V call is TRBV4-1, the J call TRBJ2-7; 7 nucleotides match TRBD2. Germline CDR1 MGHRA, CDR2 YSYEKL. V was clipped by 1 base and J by 2 bases; unmatched bases: 17. The CDR3 is 19 residues long. CDR3 nucleotides: TGCGCCAGCAGCCAAGTATCCTCGGGGAGGCGGGGGATCGCCTACGAGCAGTACTTC. Its protein product is CASSQVSSGRRGIAYEQYF.

The rearrangement links TRBV27 to TRBJ1-1; D is uncertain. V was clipped by 2 bases and J by 0 bases, with 7 bases between them. CDR3 length equals 14 residues. Germline V lookup: CDR1 MNHEY, CDR2 SMNVEV (reference sequence). CDR3 sequence: CASSLRGMNTEAFF. The CDR3 DNA is TGTGCCAGCAGTTTACGGGGAATGAACACTGAAGCTTTCTTT.

The rearrangement links TRBV7-9 to TRBJ1-2; D is possibly TRBD1 (5 bases). The germline V gene has CDR1 SEHNR and CDR2 FQNEAQ (reference sequence). V lost 0 bases, J lost 8 bases, and 10 bases lay in between. The CDR3 is 13 residues long. CDR3 sequence: CASSLATGVGYTF. The CDR3 DNA follows: TGTGCCAGCAGCTTAGCTACAGGAGTGGGCTACACCTTC.

The rearrangement joins TRBV14 to TRBJ2-7, with D possibly matching TRBD1 (5 bases). Trimming removed 4 bases from V and 1 base from J, with 26 bases in between. CDR3 length: 19 amino acids. CDR1 is SGHDN, CDR2 FVKESK, per germline. CDR3 sequence: CASSRALSTGPIPSYEQYF. DNA for the CDR3: TGTGCCAGCAGCCGAGCACTGAGCACAGGACCGATTCCGTCCTACGAGCAGTACTTC.

The J gene is TRBJ2-1, the V gene TRBV19, with 8 bases lining up with TRBD2. V lost 4 bases, J lost 1 base, and 9 bases stayed unmatched. The CDR3 extends over 17 amino acids. The germline CDR1 and CDR2 sequences are LNHDA and SQIVND (reference sequence). CDR3: CASSTYSGMRSYNEQFF. The CDR3 nucleotides are TGTGCCAGTAGTACTTATAGCGGGATGAGGTCCTACAATGAGCAGTTCTTC. The full variable domain, in which reference TRBV19 and TRBJ2-1 provide the parts outside the CDR3, is DGGITQSPKYLFRKEGQNVTLSCEQNLNHDAMYWYRQDPGQGLRLIYYSQIVNDFQKGDIAEGYSVSREKKESFPLTVTSAQKNPTAFYLCASSTYSGMRSYNEQFFGPGTRLTVL.

The V call is TRBV5-1, the J call TRBJ2-4, with 9 bases that match TRBD2. CDR1 and CDR2 (germline): SGHRS, YFSETQ. The CDR3 length is 16 residues. V dropped 0 bases and J dropped 0; count of bases not matched to a gene: 1. CDR3 amino acids: CASSLASGKAKNIQYF. The CDR3 DNA follows: TGCGCCAGCAGCTTGGCTAGCGGGAAAGCCAAAAACATTCAGTACTTC.

This chain joins TRBV7-3 and TRBJ2-3; 14 bases line up with TRBD2. Trimming removed 4 bases from V and 4 bases from J; junction bases left unmatched: 4. CDR1 is SGHTA and CDR2 is FQGTGA in the germline V gene. The CDR3 has 16 amino acids. CDR3: CASSSTSGGAADTQYF. The CDR3 DNA is TGTGCCAGCAGCTCGACTAGCGGGGGGGCGGCAGATACGCAGTATTTT.

The chain couples TRBV15 to TRBJ1-2; D gene ambiguous. There are 14 residues in the CDR3. Germline V gene data show CDR1 as LNHNV and CDR2 as YYDKDF (reference sequence). The V end lost 0 bases, the J end lost 6 bases, and 11 bases lay between the germline ends. The CDR3 here is CATSRDLREDGYTF. CDR3 sequence (DNA): TGTGCCACCAGCAGAGATTTGAGGGAAGATGGCTACACCTTC.

The chain couples TRBV28 to TRBJ2-3; TRBD2 matches 8 bases. Trimming cost V 5 bases and J 0 bases; bases outside gene matches: 7. The CDR3 sequence is 16 residues long. Germline V gives CDR1 MDHEN, CDR2 SYDVKM. The CDR3 reads CASSPRGGPSTDTQYF. The DNA of the CDR3 is TGTGCCAGCAGTCCCCGGGGGGGGCCTAGCACAGATACGCAGTATTTT. The entire variable domain, with the rest obtained from reference TRBV28 and TRBJ2-3, is as follows: DVKVTQSSRYLVKRTGEKVFLECVQDMDHENMFWYRQDPGLGLRLIYFSYDVKMKEKGDIPEGYSVSREKKERFSLILESASTNQTSMYLCASSPRGGPSTDTQYFGPGTRLTVL.

On this clone itself: One end of the junction varies from germline; a read error may be responsible. Distinct nucleotide sequences in the sample also encode this CDR3. The J gene is TRBJ1-1, the V gene TRBV27, with D possibly matching TRBD1 (6 bases). The CDR3 is 13 amino acids. Germline V gives CDR1 MNHEY, CDR2 SMNVEV (reference sequence). DNA for the CDR3: TGTGCCAGCAGCACTACAGGGAACACTGAGGCTTTCTTT. The encoded protein is CASSTTGNTEAFF.

This clone was found once. The rearrangement links TRBV5-1 to TRBJ2-5; D uncertain. The closer fit of TRBJ2-7 to the DNA end suggests the J call may be wrong. The CDR3 is 12 residues long. Germline loops: CDR1 SGHRS, CDR2 YFSETQ. CDR3 residues: CASSAPPNEQYF. The DNA for the CDR3 is TGCGCCAGCAGTGCGCCCCCCAACGAGCAGTACTTC.

As concerns this clone: The junction differs from germline at one of its ends, possibly a read error. This sequence joins TRBV7-9 and TRBJ1-5; 8 bases are shared with TRBD1. The CDR3 is made up of 13 amino acids. CDR1 and CDR2 from the germline V gene are SEHNR and FQNEAQ (reference sequence). CDR3 DNA sequence: TGTTCCAGTGCCAGGGGGCCAGGTCGGCCCCAGCATTTT. Residues: CSSARGPGRPQHF.

The chain is built from TRBV23-1 and TRBJ2-5; TRBD1 aligns across 9 bases. TRBV23-1 is marked as an open reading frame, function uncertain. The CDR3 consists of 16 residues. The junction had 11 bases not matched to a gene; V was cut back by 2 bases and J by 7 bases. DNA of the CDR3: TGCGCCAGCAGTCAAAGATCCCGGGACAGGGTGGTGACCCAGTACTTC. Translation: CASSQRSRDRVVTQYF.

This chain uses TRBV5-1 with TRBJ1-1; TRBD1 matches at 9 bases. V trimming: 4 bases; J trimming: 4 bases; junction bases outside the gene matches: 8. This CDR3 contains 15 residues. Germline V CDR1 and CDR2: SGHRS, YFSETQ. The CDR3 region is CASSPRTGDVTEAFF. The CDR3 region has the DNA TGCGCCAGCAGCCCAAGGACAGGGGACGTCACTGAAGCTTTCTTT.

The rearrangement joins TRBV4-1 to TRBJ1-2, with 9 bases fitting TRBD1. Looked up from germline, CDR1 is MGHRA and CDR2 is YSYEKL. The CDR3 spans 14 residues. The V segment lost 1 base and the J segment 6 bases; nucleotides outside the gene matches: 3. Written as DNA, the CDR3 is TGCGCCAGCAGCCAAGTAAACAGGGGGCATGGCTACACCTTC. Its translation is CASSQVNRGHGYTF.

This clone turned up a few times. The chain recombines TRBV4-3 with TRBJ2-3, with 12 bases matching TRBD2. The V segment lost 0 bases and the J segment 5 bases; nucleotides outside the gene matches: 3. Germline V gives CDR1 LGHNA, CDR2 YSLEER. The CDR3 length is 16 residues. The CDR3 reads CASSQELAGGIDTQYF. The CDR3 DNA reads as TGCGCCAGCAGCCAAGAACTAGCGGGAGGCATAGATACGCAGTATTTT.

The chain joins TRBV5-4 to TRBJ1-2; 11 bases map to TRBD1. Looked up from germline, CDR1 is SGHNT and CDR2 is YYREEE (reference sequence). This CDR3 is 17 amino acids long. The V gene end was trimmed by 4 bases and the J gene end by 2 bases; junction bases not matched to a gene: 10. Here the CDR3 DNA reads TGTGCCAGCAGCCCCGGGACAGGGGGTTGGGGCAACTATGGCTACACCTTC. Translation gives CASSPGTGGWGNYGYTF. Supplemented by reference TRBV5-4 and TRBJ1-2, the full variable domain reads ETGVTQSPTHLIKTRGQQVTLRCSSQSGHNTVSWYQQALGQGPQFIFQYYREEENGRGNFPPRFSGLQFPNYSSELNVNALELDDSALYLCASSPGTGGWGNYGYTFGSGTRLTVV.

This clone appeared once. The chain combines TRBV12-5 with TRBJ2-1; 9 positions match TRBD2. Losses at the gene ends were 0 bases for V and 9 bases for J; bases not matched to a gene: 9. The CDR3 is 16 residues long. Germline CDR1 LGHNT, CDR2 FRNRAP. CDR3: CASGLVQVAGEVEQFF. CDR3 nucleotides: TGTGCTAGTGGTTTGGTACAAGTAGCGGGAGAAGTTGAGCAGTTCTTC.

V and J are TRBV27 and TRBJ2-1, with 11 bases that match TRBD2. The junction had 14 bases not matched to a gene; V was cut back by 3 bases and J by 7 bases. There are 18 residues in the CDR3. The germline V gene encodes CDR1 MNHEY and CDR2 SMNVEV (reference sequence). The CDR3 here is CASSLVGDSGGAWNEQFF. CDR3 in DNA: TGTGCCAGCAGTTTGGTGGGAGATAGCGGGGGGGCCTGGAATGAGCAGTTCTTC.

J is TRBJ1-3 and V is TRBV12-5, with D possibly TRBD1 on 6 matching bases. Germline CDR1 and CDR2: LGHNT and FRNRAP. With 6 bases removed from V and 0 bases from J, the gap between germline ends came to 15 bases. The CDR3 loop spans 16 amino acids. The CDR3 sequence is CASGEGQTISGNTIYF. Here the CDR3 DNA reads TGTGCTAGTGGCGAGGGACAAACGATCTCTGGAAACACCATATATTTT.

The chain couples TRBV5-1 to TRBJ2-7; D is undetermined. V lost 2 bases, J lost 2 bases, and 11 bases lay in between. Germline V gives CDR1 SGHRS, CDR2 YFSETQ. CDR3 length equals 14 residues. As DNA, the CDR3 is TGCGCCAGCAGCTTATTGTTAGAGGCCTACGAGCAGTACTTC. Residues: CASSLLLEAYEQYF.